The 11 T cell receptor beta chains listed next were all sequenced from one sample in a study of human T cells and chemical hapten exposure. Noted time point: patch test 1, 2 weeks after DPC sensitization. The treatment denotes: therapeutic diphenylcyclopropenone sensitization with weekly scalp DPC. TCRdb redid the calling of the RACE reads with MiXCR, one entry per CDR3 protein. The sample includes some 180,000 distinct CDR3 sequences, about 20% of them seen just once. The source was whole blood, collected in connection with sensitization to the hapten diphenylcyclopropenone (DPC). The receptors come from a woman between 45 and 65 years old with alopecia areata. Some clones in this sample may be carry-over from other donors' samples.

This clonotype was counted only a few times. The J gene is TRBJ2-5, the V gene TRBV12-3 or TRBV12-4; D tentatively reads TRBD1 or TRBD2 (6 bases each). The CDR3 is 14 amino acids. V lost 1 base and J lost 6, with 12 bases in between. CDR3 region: CASSLEGGGQTQYF. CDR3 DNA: TGTGCCAGCAGTTTAGAGGGGGGCGGCCAGACCCAGTACTTC.

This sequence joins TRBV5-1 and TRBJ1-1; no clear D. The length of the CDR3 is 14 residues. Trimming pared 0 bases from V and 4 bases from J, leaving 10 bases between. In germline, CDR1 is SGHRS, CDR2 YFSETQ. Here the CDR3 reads CASSLDGESTEAFF. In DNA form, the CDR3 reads TGCGCCAGCAGCTTGGACGGGGAGAGCACTGAAGCTTTCTTT.

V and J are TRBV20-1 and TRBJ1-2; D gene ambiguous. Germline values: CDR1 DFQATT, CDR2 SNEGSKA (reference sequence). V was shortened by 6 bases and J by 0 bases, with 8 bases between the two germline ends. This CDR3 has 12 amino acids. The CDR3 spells CSATGTNYGYTF. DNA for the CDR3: TGCAGTGCGACGGGAACTAACTATGGCTACACCTTC.

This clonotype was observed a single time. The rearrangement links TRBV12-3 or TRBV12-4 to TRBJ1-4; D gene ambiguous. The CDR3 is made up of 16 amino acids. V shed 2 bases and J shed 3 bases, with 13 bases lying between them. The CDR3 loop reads CASSLSRVLSNEKLFF. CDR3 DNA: TGTGCCAGCAGTTTATCTCGGGTTTTGTCTAATGAAAAACTGTTTTTT.

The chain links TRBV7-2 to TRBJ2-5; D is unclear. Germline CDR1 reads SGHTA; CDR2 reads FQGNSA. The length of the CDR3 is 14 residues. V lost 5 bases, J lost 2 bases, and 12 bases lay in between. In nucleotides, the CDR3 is TGTGCCAGCAGCCCTAGGGCGGTACAAGAGACCCAGTACTTC. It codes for CASSPRAVQETQYF.

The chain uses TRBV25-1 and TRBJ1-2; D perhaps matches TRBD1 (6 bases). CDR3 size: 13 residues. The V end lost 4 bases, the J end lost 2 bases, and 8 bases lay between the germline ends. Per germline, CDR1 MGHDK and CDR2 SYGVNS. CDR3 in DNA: TGTGCCAGCAGTGGGACAGTGAACTATGGCTACACCTTC. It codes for CASSGTVNYGYTF.

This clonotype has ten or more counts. The CDR3 loop reads CASSPAGGSYNEQFF. In DNA form, the CDR3 reads TGTGCCAGCTCGCCAGCGGGAGGTTCCTACAATGAGCAGTTCTTC. The chain combines TRBV18 with TRBJ2-1, with TRBD2 matching over 9 bases. This CDR3 spans 15 amino acids. The germline CDR1 and CDR2 sequences are KGHSH and LQKENI. Trimming took 6 bases from V and 1 from J; bases not matched to a gene: 4. The full variable domain, its missing parts supplied by reference TRBV18 and TRBJ2-1, is NAGVMQNPRHLVRRRGQEARLRCSPMKGHSHVYWYRQLPEEGLKFMVYLQKENIIDESGMPKERFSAEFPKEGPSILRIQQVVRGDSAAYFCASSPAGGSYNEQFFGPGTRLTVL.

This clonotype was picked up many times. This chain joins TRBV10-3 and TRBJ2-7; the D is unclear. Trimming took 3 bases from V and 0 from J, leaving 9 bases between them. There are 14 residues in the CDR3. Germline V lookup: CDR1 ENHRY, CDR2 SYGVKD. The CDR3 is CAISERQFSYEQYF. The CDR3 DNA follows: TGTGCCATCAGTGAACGGCAGTTCTCCTACGAGCAGTACTTC.

The CDR3 region has the DNA TGCGCCAGCAGCCCAACCAAAGTTAACACTGAAGCTTTCTTT. Translation: CASSPTKVNTEAFF. This chain links TRBV5-1 with TRBJ1-1; D is unresolved. The ends were cut back, 4 bases at V and 2 bases at J, with 12 bases in the middle. CDR1 is SGHRS and CDR2 is YFSETQ in the germline V gene. The CDR3 length is 14 residues.

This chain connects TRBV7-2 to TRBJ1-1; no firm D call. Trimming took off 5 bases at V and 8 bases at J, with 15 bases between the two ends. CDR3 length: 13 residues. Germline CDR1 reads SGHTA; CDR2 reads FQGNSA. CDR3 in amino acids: CASSAGGLGEAFF. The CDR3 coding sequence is TGTGCCAGCAGCGCGGGAGGGTTAGGAGAAGCTTTCTTT.

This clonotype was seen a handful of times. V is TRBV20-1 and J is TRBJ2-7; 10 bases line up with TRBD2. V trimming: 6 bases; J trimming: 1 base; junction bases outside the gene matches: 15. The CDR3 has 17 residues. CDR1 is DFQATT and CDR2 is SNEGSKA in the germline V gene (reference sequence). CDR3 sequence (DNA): TGCAGTGCCCTTCGTCGGCTAGCGGGAGTGTTTTCCTACGAGCAGTACTTC. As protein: CSALRRLAGVFSYEQYF.